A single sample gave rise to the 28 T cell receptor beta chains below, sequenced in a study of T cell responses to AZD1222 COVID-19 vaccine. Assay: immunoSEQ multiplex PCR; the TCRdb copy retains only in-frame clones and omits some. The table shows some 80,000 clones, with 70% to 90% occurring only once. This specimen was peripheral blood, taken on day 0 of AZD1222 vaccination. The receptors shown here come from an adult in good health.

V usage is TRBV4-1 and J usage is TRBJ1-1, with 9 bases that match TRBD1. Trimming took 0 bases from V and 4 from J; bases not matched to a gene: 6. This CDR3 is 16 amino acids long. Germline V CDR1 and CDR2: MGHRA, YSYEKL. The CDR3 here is CASSQEVVDRGTEAFF. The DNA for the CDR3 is TGCGCCAGCAGCCAAGAGGTAGTGGACAGGGGCACTGAAGCTTTCTTT.

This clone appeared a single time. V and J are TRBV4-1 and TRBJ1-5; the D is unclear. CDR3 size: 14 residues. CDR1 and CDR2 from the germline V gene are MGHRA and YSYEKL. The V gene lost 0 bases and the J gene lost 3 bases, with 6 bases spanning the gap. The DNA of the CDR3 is TGCGCCAGCAGCCAAGAGGGCTTCAATCAGCCCCAGCATTTT. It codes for CASSQEGFNQPQHF.

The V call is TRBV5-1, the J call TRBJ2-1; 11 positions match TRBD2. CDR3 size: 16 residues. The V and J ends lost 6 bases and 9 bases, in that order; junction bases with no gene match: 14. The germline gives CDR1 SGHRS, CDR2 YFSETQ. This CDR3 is CASTPGGLAGGAEQFF. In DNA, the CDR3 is TGCGCCAGCACCCCTGGAGGGCTAGCGGGGGGCGCTGAGCAGTTCTTC.

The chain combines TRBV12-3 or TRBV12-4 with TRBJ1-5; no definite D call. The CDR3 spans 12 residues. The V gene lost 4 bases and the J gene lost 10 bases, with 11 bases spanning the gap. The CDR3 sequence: CASSWTALPQHF. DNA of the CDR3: TGTGCCAGCAGTTGGACCGCGCTCCCCCAGCATTTT.

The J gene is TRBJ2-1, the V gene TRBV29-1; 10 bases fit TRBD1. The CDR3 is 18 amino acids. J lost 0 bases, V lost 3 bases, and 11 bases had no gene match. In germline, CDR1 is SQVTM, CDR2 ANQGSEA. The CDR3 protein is CSVDGTGVSRSSYNEQFF. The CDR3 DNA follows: TGCAGCGTTGATGGGACAGGGGTTTCAAGGAGCTCCTACAATGAGCAGTTCTTC.

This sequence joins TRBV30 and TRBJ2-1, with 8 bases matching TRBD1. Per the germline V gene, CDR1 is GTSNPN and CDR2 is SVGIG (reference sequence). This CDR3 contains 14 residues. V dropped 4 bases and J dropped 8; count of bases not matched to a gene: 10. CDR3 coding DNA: TGTGCCTGGACTGCGACAGGGGTCGAGGATGAGCAGTTCTTC. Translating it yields CAWTATGVEDEQFF.

Written as DNA, the CDR3 is TGTGCCAGCAGTGGACAGCGCTCTGGGGCCAACGTCCTGACTTTC. The encoded protein is CASSGQRSGANVLTF. The gene calls are TRBV2 and TRBJ2-6; a weak D match, TRBD1 (5 bases). Germline V gene data show CDR1 as SNHLY and CDR2 as FYNNEI. V shed 4 bases and J shed 0 bases, with 7 bases lying between them. This CDR3 has 15 amino acids.

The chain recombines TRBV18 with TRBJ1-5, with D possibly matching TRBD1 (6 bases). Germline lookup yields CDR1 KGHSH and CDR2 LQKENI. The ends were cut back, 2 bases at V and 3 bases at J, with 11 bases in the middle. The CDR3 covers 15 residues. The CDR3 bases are TGTGCCAGCTCACCAAGGGGGACTGACAATCAGCCCCAGCATTTT. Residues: CASSPRGTDNQPQHF.

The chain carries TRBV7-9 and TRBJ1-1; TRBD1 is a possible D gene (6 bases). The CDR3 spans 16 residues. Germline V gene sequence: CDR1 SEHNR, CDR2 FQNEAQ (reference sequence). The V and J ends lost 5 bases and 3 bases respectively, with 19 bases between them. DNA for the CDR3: TGTGCCAGCAGCGTCCTTCAGGGGAAGGGCGACACTGAAGCTTTCTTT. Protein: CASSVLQGKGDTEAFF.

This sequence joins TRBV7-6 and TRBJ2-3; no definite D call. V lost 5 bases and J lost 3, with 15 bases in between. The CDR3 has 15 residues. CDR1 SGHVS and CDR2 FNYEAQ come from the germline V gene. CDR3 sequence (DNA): TGTGCCAGCAGCCCGAGCCGGACGGCAACAGATACGCAGTATTTT. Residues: CASSPSRTATDTQYF.

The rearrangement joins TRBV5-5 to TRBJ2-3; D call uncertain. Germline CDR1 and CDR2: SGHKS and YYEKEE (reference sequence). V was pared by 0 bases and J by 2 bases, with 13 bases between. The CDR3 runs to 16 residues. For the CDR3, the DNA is TGTGCCAGCAGCTTGGGGCAGTTACTGTTCACAGATACGCAGTATTTT. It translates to CASSLGQLLFTDTQYF.

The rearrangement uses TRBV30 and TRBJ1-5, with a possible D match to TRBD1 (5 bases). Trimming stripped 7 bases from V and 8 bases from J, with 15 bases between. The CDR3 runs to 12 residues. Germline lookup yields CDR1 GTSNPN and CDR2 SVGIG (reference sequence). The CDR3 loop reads CAFQDSLEPQHF. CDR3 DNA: TGTGCCTTCCAAGACAGTCTTGAGCCCCAGCATTTT.

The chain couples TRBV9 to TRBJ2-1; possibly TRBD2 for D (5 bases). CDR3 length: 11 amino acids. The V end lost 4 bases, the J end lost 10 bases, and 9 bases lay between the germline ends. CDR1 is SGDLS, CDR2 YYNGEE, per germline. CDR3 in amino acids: CASSPGGEQFF. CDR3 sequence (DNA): TGTGCCAGCAGCCCCGGCGGGGAGCAGTTCTTC.

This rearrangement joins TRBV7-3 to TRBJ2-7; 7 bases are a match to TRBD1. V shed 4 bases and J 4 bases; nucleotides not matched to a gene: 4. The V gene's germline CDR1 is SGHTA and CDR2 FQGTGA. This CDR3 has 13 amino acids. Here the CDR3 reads CASSSSDRYEQYF. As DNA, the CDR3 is TGTGCCAGCAGCTCATCGGACAGGTACGAGCAGTACTTC.

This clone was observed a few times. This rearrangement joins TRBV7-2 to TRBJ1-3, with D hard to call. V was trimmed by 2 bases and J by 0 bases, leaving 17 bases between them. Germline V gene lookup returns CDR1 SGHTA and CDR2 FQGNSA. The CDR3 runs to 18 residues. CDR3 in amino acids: CASSLKGTAAHSGNTIYF. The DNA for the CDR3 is TGTGCCAGCAGCTTAAAAGGCACCGCAGCGCACTCTGGAAACACCATATATTTT.

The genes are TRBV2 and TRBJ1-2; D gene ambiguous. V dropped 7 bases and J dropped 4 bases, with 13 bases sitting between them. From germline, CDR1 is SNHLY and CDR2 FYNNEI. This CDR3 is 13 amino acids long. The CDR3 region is CASTAAESYGYTF. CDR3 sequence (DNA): TGTGCCAGCACTGCGGCCGAATCCTATGGCTACACCTTC.

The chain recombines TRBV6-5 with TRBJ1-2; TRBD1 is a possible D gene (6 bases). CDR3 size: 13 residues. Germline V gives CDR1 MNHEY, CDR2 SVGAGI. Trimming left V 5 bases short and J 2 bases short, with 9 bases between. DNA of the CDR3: TGTGCCAGCAGTACAGGGTGGAACTATGGCTACACCTTC. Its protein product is CASSTGWNYGYTF.

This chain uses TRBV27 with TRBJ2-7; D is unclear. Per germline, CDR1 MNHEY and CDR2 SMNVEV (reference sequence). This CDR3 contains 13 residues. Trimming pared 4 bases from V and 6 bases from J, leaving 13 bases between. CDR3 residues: CASSSADRREQYF. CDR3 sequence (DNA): TGTGCCAGCAGTTCGGCAGACCGCCGCGAGCAGTACTTC.

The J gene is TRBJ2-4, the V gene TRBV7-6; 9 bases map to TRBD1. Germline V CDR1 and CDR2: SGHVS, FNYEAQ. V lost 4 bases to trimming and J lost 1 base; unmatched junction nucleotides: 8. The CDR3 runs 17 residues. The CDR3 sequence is CASSSGTGLVAKNIQYF. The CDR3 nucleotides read TGTGCCAGCAGCTCCGGGACAGGGTTGGTGGCCAAAAACATTCAGTACTTC.

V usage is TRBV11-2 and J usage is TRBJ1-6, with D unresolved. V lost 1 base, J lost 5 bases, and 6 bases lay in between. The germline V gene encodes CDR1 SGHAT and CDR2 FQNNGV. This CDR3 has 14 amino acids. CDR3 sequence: CASSLVADNSPLHF. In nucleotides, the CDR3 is TGTGCCAGCAGCTTAGTGGCGGATAATTCACCCCTCCACTTT.

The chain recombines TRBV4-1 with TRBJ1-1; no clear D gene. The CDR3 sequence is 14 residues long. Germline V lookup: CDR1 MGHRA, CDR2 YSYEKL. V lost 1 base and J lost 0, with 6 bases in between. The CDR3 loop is CASSQGLLNTEAFF. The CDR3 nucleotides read TGCGCCAGCAGCCAAGGACTGCTGAACACTGAAGCTTTCTTT.

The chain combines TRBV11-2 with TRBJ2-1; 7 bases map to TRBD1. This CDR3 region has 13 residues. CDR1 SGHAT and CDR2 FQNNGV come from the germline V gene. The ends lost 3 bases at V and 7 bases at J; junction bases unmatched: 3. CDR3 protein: CASSFRRGNEQFF. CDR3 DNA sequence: TGTGCCAGCAGCTTTCGCAGGGGGAATGAGCAGTTCTTC.

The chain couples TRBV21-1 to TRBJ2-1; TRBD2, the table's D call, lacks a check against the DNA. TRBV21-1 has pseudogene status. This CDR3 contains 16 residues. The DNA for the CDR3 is TGTGCCAGCAGCTGCGTCGCGGGGGCTTACTACAATGAGCAGTTCTTC. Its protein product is CASSCVAGAYYNEQFF.

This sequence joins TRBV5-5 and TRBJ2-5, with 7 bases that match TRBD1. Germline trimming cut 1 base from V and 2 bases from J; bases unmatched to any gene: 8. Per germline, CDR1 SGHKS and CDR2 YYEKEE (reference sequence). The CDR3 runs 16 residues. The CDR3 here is CASSLYLGQAQETQYF. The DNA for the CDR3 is TGTGCCAGCAGCTTGTACCTTGGACAGGCTCAAGAGACCCAGTACTTC.

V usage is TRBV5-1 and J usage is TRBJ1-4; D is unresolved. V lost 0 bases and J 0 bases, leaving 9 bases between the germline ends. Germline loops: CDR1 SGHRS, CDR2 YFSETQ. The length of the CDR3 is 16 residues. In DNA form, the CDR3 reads TGCGCCAGCAGCTTGGTGGCCTATGCAACTAATGAAAAACTGTTTTTT. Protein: CASSLVAYATNEKLFF.

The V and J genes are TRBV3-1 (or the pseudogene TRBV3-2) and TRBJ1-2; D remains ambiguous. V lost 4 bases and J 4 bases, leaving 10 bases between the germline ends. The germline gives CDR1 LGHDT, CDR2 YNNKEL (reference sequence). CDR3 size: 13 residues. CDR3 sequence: CASSPGNTYGYTF. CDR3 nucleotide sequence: TGTGCCAGCAGCCCCGGGAACACCTATGGCTACACCTTC.

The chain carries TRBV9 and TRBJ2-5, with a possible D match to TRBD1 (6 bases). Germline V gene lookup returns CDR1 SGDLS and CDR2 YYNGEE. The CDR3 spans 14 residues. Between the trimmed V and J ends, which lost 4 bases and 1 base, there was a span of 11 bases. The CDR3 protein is CASSSGASQETQYF. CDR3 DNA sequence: TGTGCCAGCAGCTCAGGGGCCTCCCAAGAGACCCAGTACTTC.

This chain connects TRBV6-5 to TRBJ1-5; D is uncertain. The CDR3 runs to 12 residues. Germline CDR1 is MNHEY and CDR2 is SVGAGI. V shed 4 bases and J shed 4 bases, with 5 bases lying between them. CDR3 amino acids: CASSSYNQPQHF. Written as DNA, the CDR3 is TGTGCCAGCAGTTCCTATAATCAGCCCCAGCATTTT.